The rows below give T cell receptor beta chains drawn from one sample of a study of blood T cell repertoires in COVID-19. Produced via immunoSEQ multiplex PCR; TCRdb's table is partial and in-frame only. Seen here are tens of thousands of clones, approximately 76% observed once, and the top ten hold 16%. The sequencing sample was made of peripheral blood. These TCRs come from a man between 65 and 80 years old with active or convalescent COVID-19. Both conserved end residues are part of each CDR3. Each record gives: J gene, V gene, CDR3 protein.

TRBJ1-1 | TRBV28 | CASSLIQGNTEAFF
TRBJ2-5 | TRBV30 | CAWSVLGYPYF
TRBJ1-2 | TRBV24-1 | CATSDFSSNYGYTF
TRBJ2-1 | TRBV16 | CASSQSNRQGEFF
TRBJ1-2 | TRBV28 | CASSSTLGQGKGYTF
TRBJ2-1 | TRBV7-3 | CVPGPPQASKKENEQFF
TRBJ2-5 | TRBV24-1 | CATSDQGQGQETQYF
TRBJ1-5 | TRBV6-6 | CASQGSRGRSNQPQHF
TRBJ1-3 | TRBV7-6 | CASSLVGPGGSSGNTIYF
TRBJ2-3 | TRBV20-1 | CSASPGQGAGDTQYF
TRBJ2-3 | TRBV4-2 | CASSQVTPGGGTQYF
TRBJ2-3 | TRBV2 | CASRKDSFTDTQYF
TRBJ1-1 | TRBV7-8 | CASSSQGRNTEAFF
TRBJ1-3 | TRBV9 | CASSVEDGVPSGNTIYF
TRBJ2-3 | TRBV25-1 | CASSDRWGQGVVDTQYF
TRBJ1-5 | TRBV28 | CASSGSAVGEPQHF
TRBJ2-3 | TRBV7-6 | CASSSQPGSTDTQYF
TRBJ1-5 | TRBV28 | CASSSGQAAGNQPQHF
TRBJ1-2 | TRBV28 | CASSSPGGLTNYGYTF
TRBJ1-1 | TRBV19 | CASRDGGSNTEAFF
TRBJ1-5 | TRBV19 | CATKGQGDQPQHF
TRBJ1-2 | TRBV6-5 | CASSRDRANYGYTF
TRBJ2-7 | TRBV11-2 | CASHVSPQRGNYEQYF
TRBJ2-1 | TRBV19 | CASSIDWTHEVLDTYNEQFF
TRBJ1-2 | TRBV7-2 | CASSLGTDYGYTF
TRBJ2-3 | TRBV30 | CAWRERISGGLIRDTQYF
TRBJ1-1 | TRBV29-1 | CSVGRGTEAFF
TRBJ2-7 | TRBV18 | CASSRRETPYEQYF
TRBJ1-4 | TRBV5-4 | CASSLAGQGAWEKLFF
TRBJ2-7 | TRBV3-1/TRBV3-2 | CASSLQGAKYF
TRBJ2-1 | TRBV11-2 | CASSLVWGPRGEQFF
TRBJ1-5 | TRBV7-9 | CASSVAGGNQPQHF
TRBJ2-5 | TRBV18 | CASSPGGRETQYF
TRBJ2-7 | TRBV5-5 | CASSANGGFSYEQYF
TRBJ1-5 | TRBV10-2 | CASTQGGGYQPQHF
TRBJ2-3 | TRBV19 | CASRVVGTDTQYF
TRBJ1-6 | TRBV13 | CASKNRGGPTGSPLHF
TRBJ2-2 | TRBV30 | CAWSGGLHTGELFF
TRBJ1-5 | TRBV30 | CAWSAGNGRDQPQHF